The 9 T cell receptor beta chains listed next were all sequenced from one sample in a study of cytomegalovirus exposure and HLA in healthy donors. The PCR had 60 Vbeta and 13 Jbeta primers. Assay used: immunoSEQ multiplex PCR; TCRdb lists only in-frame clones, some missing. The top ten hold 2% to 2.5% of the sample, which has about 160,000 clones, 70% to 85% seen once. The sequenced sample was PBMCs. The receptors were sampled from a middle-aged man in good health and CMV-seronegative.

The table lists this clone with a few counts. One end of the junction is discordant with germline, which a read error may explain. The rearrangement links TRBV7-9 to TRBJ2-7, with 10 nucleotides matching TRBD1. Germline lookup yields CDR1 SEHNR and CDR2 FQNEAQ (reference sequence). There are 16 residues in the CDR3. Here the CDR3 reads CASSLGQTGGSDEQYF. CDR3 DNA: TGTGCCAGCAGCTTAGGACAGACAGGGGGCTCCGACGAGCAGTACTTC.

The chain couples TRBV30 to TRBJ2-2, with D uncertain. Trimming pared 3 bases from V and 7 bases from J, leaving 15 bases between. CDR1 and CDR2 from the germline V gene are GTSNPN and SVGIG (reference sequence). The CDR3 is 14 residues long. As DNA, the CDR3 is TGTGCCTGGAGCCCGGAGAACCTCGGCGGGGAGCTGTTTTTT. Amino acids: CAWSPENLGGELFF.

As concerns this clone: The junction departs from the called germline gene at one end, perhaps through a read error. This chain connects TRBV4-1 to TRBJ2-7, with TRBD1 matching over 10 bases. Germline V gives CDR1 MGHRA, CDR2 YSYEKL. CDR3 length: 17 residues. CDR3 residues: CTSSRSIRQGARPEQYF. The CDR3 DNA reads TGCACCAGCAGCCGAAGCATCCGACAGGGGGCAAGGCCCGAGCAGTACTTC.

The chain carries TRBV27 and TRBJ1-6; D not certain. Germline-derived CDR1 and CDR2 are MNHEY and SMNVEV (reference sequence). V lost 4 bases to trimming and J lost 10 bases, with 11 bases between them. This CDR3 spans 13 amino acids. CDR3 in amino acids: CASSWRAVSPLHF. For the CDR3, the DNA is TGTGCCAGCAGTTGGCGGGCGGTCTCACCCCTCCACTTT.

The genes are TRBV10-3 and TRBJ2-1; D possibly corresponds to TRBD2 (6 bases). There are 15 residues in the CDR3. Trimming pared 8 bases from V and 7 bases from J, leaving 21 bases between. The V gene's germline CDR1 is ENHRY and CDR2 SYGVKD. The DNA of the CDR3 is TGTGCCATCTCCGGCCGGGGGAGGATTGAAAATGAGCAGTTCTTC. Translating it yields CAISGRGRIENEQFF.

This chain connects TRBV6-1 to TRBJ1-1; D may be TRBD1 (5 bases). Germline assignment: CDR1 MNHNS and CDR2 SASEGT. This CDR3 is 15 amino acids long. V gave up 5 bases and J gave up 3 bases, with 16 bases separating them. CDR3 region: CASSITGKGDTEAFF. DNA of the CDR3: TGTGCCAGCAGTATTACAGGTAAAGGGGACACTGAAGCTTTCTTT.

A word on this clone: The same CDR3 also results from other DNA sequences found in this sample. The V and J genes are TRBV28 and TRBJ2-7; D is undetermined. Per the germline V gene, CDR1 is MDHEN and CDR2 is SYDVKM. The CDR3 runs 14 residues. The V gene lost 8 bases and the J gene lost 0 bases, with 14 bases spanning the gap. CDR3 DNA: TGTGCCAGCGGCGACCGGGTTAGCTCCTACGAGCAGTACTTC. Its translation is CASGDRVSSYEQYF.

The chain combines TRBV18 with TRBJ1-5; weak D call: TRBD1 (5 bases). This CDR3 contains 15 residues. With 3 bases removed from V and 9 bases from J, the gap between germline ends came to 18 bases. Looked up from germline, CDR1 is KGHSH and CDR2 is LQKENI. The CDR3 spells CASSPAGRALGPQHF. CDR3 DNA: TGTGCCAGCTCACCCGCCGGCAGGGCCCTCGGGCCCCAGCATTTT.

The CDR3 nucleotides read TGTGCCTGGGCCGGGACAGGGGGCAGTAATGAAAAACTGTTTTTT. It yields the protein CAWAGTGGSNEKLFF. The V and J genes are TRBV30 and TRBJ1-4, with TRBD1 matching 12 bases. The CDR3 loop spans 15 amino acids. CDR1 is GTSNPN and CDR2 is SVGIG in the germline V gene (reference sequence). The V and J ends lost 5 bases and 4 bases, in that order; junction bases with no gene match: 5.